Listed here are 21 T cell receptor beta chains from one sample, sequenced in a study of T cells in Graves' hyperthyroidism and ophthalmopathy (dated by TCRdb to the late 2010s). Library preparation was by multiplex PCR. The sequencer listed for this sample is Illumina HiSeq 2000. The TCR beta CDR3 regions were amplified from RNA transcripts. For the first round of RT-PCR on the TCR CDR3, the HTBI primer set was used together with the Qiagen OneStep RT-PCR kit. TCRdb handled the public reads itself, with Q25 trimming in fastp and clone calling in MiXCR, and kept productive beta chains. Under each unique CDR3 protein, matching rows form one entry showing the most common genes and DNA. Within this sample are 500,000 to 650,000 distinct CDR3 sequences, with just under 20% of them counted one time only. The ten top clones hold roughly 50% of the sample. Sequenced input: blood. The receptors here all came from a man aged 35 to 55 with Graves' ophthalmopathy.

The chain combines TRBV27 with TRBJ2-5; 11 bases line up with TRBD2. With 5 bases clipped from V and 1 base from J, the junction kept 3 bases outside the gene matches. Germline CDR1 is MNHEY and CDR2 is SMNVEV (reference sequence). This CDR3 has 15 residues. CDR3 protein: CASSAGLAGQETQYF. The CDR3 DNA is TGTGCCAGCAGTGCCGGACTAGCGGGCCAAGAGACCCAGTACTTC.

This clonotype was counted many times. The rearrangement links TRBV2 to TRBJ1-1; D not certain. The V end lost 5 bases, the J end lost 2 bases, and 6 bases lay between the germline ends. The CDR3 has 12 amino acids. Per the germline V gene, CDR1 is SNHLY and CDR2 is FYNNEI. The DNA of the CDR3 is TGTGCCAGCAGTATAGTTAACACTGAAGCTTTCTTT. It translates to CASSIVNTEAFF.

The chain links TRBV7-2 to TRBJ2-1, with D possibly TRBD2 on 6 matching bases. Deletions cut 6 bases from V and 8 bases from J, with 23 bases between. This CDR3 is built from 16 residues. CDR1 and CDR2 from the germline V gene are SGHTA and FQGNSA. The CDR3 protein is CASSSAGTPRADEQFF. DNA for the CDR3: TGTGCCAGCAGTTCCGCCGGGACTCCCCGGGCCGATGAGCAGTTCTTC.

V and J are TRBV19 and TRBJ2-5; tentatively, D is TRBD2 (6 bases). Germline V CDR1 and CDR2: LNHDA, SQIVND (reference sequence). The CDR3 length is 13 residues. Trimming stripped 6 bases from V and 4 bases from J, with 12 bases between. Here the CDR3 DNA reads TGTGCCAGTAGAACGGAGGGAGCAGAGACCCAGTACTTC. Protein: CASRTEGAETQYF.

There are a few counts of this clonotype. This chain joins TRBV18 and TRBJ1-1; the D is unclear. In germline, CDR1 is KGHSH, CDR2 LQKENI. This CDR3 has 15 amino acids. V shed 3 bases and J shed 4 bases, with 15 bases lying between them. The DNA for the CDR3 is TGTGCCAGCTCACCGTCGGCGGGCATTGCCACTGAAGCTTTCTTT. Protein sequence: CASSPSAGIATEAFF.

The table lists this clonotype with many counts. V gene TRBV18 combines with J gene TRBJ1-1; a weak D match, TRBD1 (5 bases). This CDR3 spans 16 amino acids. V was clipped by 3 bases and J by 4 bases, with 18 bases between them. Germline V gives CDR1 KGHSH, CDR2 LQKENI. The CDR3 DNA reads as TGTGCCAGCTCACCCGCCTCGGCAGGGTGGACCACTGAAGCTTTCTTT. This codes for CASSPASAGWTTEAFF.

This clonotype was counted ten times or more. The rearrangement uses TRBV30 and TRBJ2-5; D perhaps matches TRBD1 (5 bases). V gave up 0 bases and J gave up 6 bases, with 11 bases separating them. Germline-derived CDR1 and CDR2 are GTSNPN and SVGIG (reference sequence). This CDR3 is 13 amino acids long. The DNA of the CDR3 is TGTGCCTGGAGTGTACCAGGGTGGAAGACCCAGTACTTC. Its protein is CAWSVPGWKTQYF. The variable domain in full, completed from reference TRBV30 and TRBJ2-5, reads SQTIHQWPATLVQPVGSPLSLECTVEGTSNPNLYWYRQAAGRGLQLLFYSVGIGQISSEVPQNLSASRPQDRQFILSSKKLLLSDSGFYLCAWSVPGWKTQYFGPGTRLLVL.

The chain combines TRBV3-1 with TRBJ2-1, with TRBD2 identical over 14 bases. This CDR3 has 15 amino acids. The germline V gene has CDR1 LGHDT and CDR2 YNNKEL (reference sequence). V trimming: 9 bases; J trimming: 7 bases; junction bases outside the gene matches: 8. CDR3 region: CASGLAGGLRNEQFF. CDR3 nucleotides: TGTGCCAGTGGACTAGCGGGAGGATTGAGGAATGAGCAGTTCTTC.

The table lists this clonotype with a few counts. V usage is TRBV24-1 and J usage is TRBJ2-3; D perhaps matches TRBD2 (6 bases). The CDR3 runs 14 residues. Germline CDR1 and CDR2: KGHDR and SFDVKD. Trimming removed 5 bases from V and 7 bases from J, with 15 bases in between. This CDR3 reads CATSGAGPGNTQYF. The CDR3 DNA reads TGTGCCACCAGTGGGGCGGGGCCAGGGAATACGCAGTATTTT.

This clonotype has ten or more counts. The chain joins TRBV28 to TRBJ2-3; 8 nucleotides line up with TRBD2. This CDR3 has 16 residues. V shed 4 bases and J 3 bases; nucleotides not matched to a gene: 9. The germline CDR1 and CDR2 sequences are MDHEN and SYDVKM. Here the CDR3 DNA reads TGTGCCAGCAGTTCTCAGAGCGGGAGTGGTACAGATACGCAGTATTTT. As protein: CASSSQSGSGTDTQYF.

A remark on this clonotype: A read error may be the cause here, since a much bigger clone is one base away. The chain employs TRBV7-8 and TRBJ2-3; D unresolved. The CDR3 sequence is 14 residues long. Germline V gene sequence: CDR1 SGHVS, CDR2 FQNEAQ. The CDR3 sequence is CASSLGMGTDRQYF. In DNA, the CDR3 is TGTGCCAGCAGCTTAGGGATGGGCACGGATAGGCAGTATTTT.

This clonotype was seen only a few times. The chain links TRBV5-5 to TRBJ2-1; D may be TRBD2 (5 bases). CDR1 and CDR2 (germline): SGHKS, YYEKEE (reference sequence). This CDR3 region has 14 residues. Trimming took off 1 base at V and 3 bases at J, with 8 bases between the two ends. CDR3 nucleotide sequence: TGTGCCAGCAGCTTGCGCAGCGGCTACAATGAGCAGTTCTTC. Protein: CASSLRSGYNEQFF.

This clonotype was seen ten or more times. V and J are TRBV30 and TRBJ1-2; D not certain. Trimming shortened V by 2 bases and J by 3 bases, and 7 bases separated the two germline ends. The CDR3 is made up of 12 amino acids. Germline CDR1 reads GTSNPN; CDR2 reads SVGIG (reference sequence). CDR3 amino acids: CAWSQRDYGYTF. DNA of the CDR3: TGTGCCTGGAGTCAGAGGGACTATGGCTACACCTTC.

As regards this clonotype: The CDR3 carries no conserved terminal phenylalanine or tryptophan, so it likely arises from a read error. V gene TRBV10-3 combines with J gene TRBJ2-7; 11 nucleotides line up with TRBD1. The junction had 5 bases not matched to a gene; V was cut back by 7 bases and J by 3 bases. The V gene's germline CDR1 is ENHRY and CDR2 SYGVKD. The CDR3 has 14 amino acids. CDR3: CAITRDRGDYEQYL. Written as DNA, the CDR3 is TGTGCCATCACCCGGGACAGGGGGGACTACGAGCAGTACCTC.

This clonotype was detected many times. V usage is TRBV3-1 and J usage is TRBJ1-6, with D hard to call. The germline CDR1 and CDR2 sequences are LGHDT and YNNKEL (reference sequence). The ends were cut back, 1 base at V and 4 bases at J, with 5 bases in the middle. The CDR3 spans 14 residues. The CDR3 spells CASSQVRYNSPLHF. In nucleotides, the CDR3 is TGTGCCAGCAGCCAAGTCCGGTATAATTCACCCCTCCACTTT.

Comment on this clonotype: A much larger clonotype is one base distant, so this may be a read error. V gene TRBV6-2 or TRBV6-3 combines with J gene TRBJ2-7; 7 nucleotides match TRBD1. Per the germline V gene, CDR1 is MNHEY and CDR2 is SVGEGT. The CDR3 consists of 16 residues. CDR3 sequence (DNA): TGTGCCGGCAGTTACTCGATGGGGACAGTTAACTACGAGCAGTACTTC. Residues: CAGSYSMGTVNYEQYF.

V gene TRBV7-2 combines with J gene TRBJ1-2; tentative D call: TRBD1 (5 bases). This CDR3 has 15 residues. V was pared by 5 bases and J by 4 bases, with 17 bases between. Germline loops: CDR1 SGHTA, CDR2 FQGNSA. The CDR3 is CASSDYTGAPYGYTF. In nucleotides, the CDR3 is TGTGCCAGCAGCGACTACACTGGGGCCCCCTATGGCTACACCTTC.

This clonotype appeared a few times. The chain is built from TRBV12-3 or TRBV12-4 and TRBJ2-3; D gene uncertain. The CDR3 is 15 residues long. V lost 3 bases and J 6 bases, leaving 16 bases between the germline ends. The CDR3 nucleotides are TGTGCCAGCAGTTTTTTGGGCGGCCGGACGGATACGCAGTATTTT. Protein sequence: CASSFLGGRTDTQYF.

In this sample, this clonotype turned up many times. The gene calls are TRBV20-1 and TRBJ2-1; 12 bases are a match to TRBD1. Losses at the gene ends were 6 bases for V and 9 bases for J; bases not matched to a gene: 6. Germline CDR1 and CDR2: DFQATT and SNEGSKA (reference sequence). CDR3 length: 13 residues. The CDR3: CSAAGTGGREQFF. The CDR3, as DNA: TGCAGTGCCGCCGGGACAGGGGGCCGTGAGCAGTTCTTC.

This clonotype showed up many times. The genes are TRBV30 and TRBJ1-3; 9 bases are shared with TRBD1. V was clipped by 8 bases and J by 3 bases; unmatched bases: 8. In germline, CDR1 is GTSNPN, CDR2 SVGIG (reference sequence). CDR3 length: 14 residues. The CDR3 DNA follows: TGTGCCCGTCAAACAGGGGGCCTTGGAAACACCATATATTTT. The encoded protein is CARQTGGLGNTIYF.

This clonotype was counted at least ten times. The V and J genes are TRBV11-3 and TRBJ2-2, with TRBD2 as a possible D gene (7 bases). The V gene's germline CDR1 is SGHNT and CDR2 YENEEA. Trimming removed 5 bases from V and 4 bases from J, with 14 bases in between. This CDR3 contains 15 residues. CDR3 sequence (DNA): TGTGCCAGCAGCCGGGGGGCTAGCAGCACCGGGGAGCTGTTTTTT. Translated: CASSRGASSTGELFF.